This TCR beta chain was recovered during a study of T cells in Graves' hyperthyroidism and ophthalmopathy (dated by TCRdb to about 2019). Regarding the study in general: Peripheral blood samples were taken at the time of initial diagnosis, prior to any treatment. Following sampling, methimazole starting at 30 mg daily was given to hyperthyroidism patients, and high-dose intravenous methylprednisolone was given to ophthalmopathy patients. Prospective prediction of ophthalmopathy was tested in an independent validation cohort of 18 hyperthyroidism patients and around 16 patients who later progressed to ophthalmopathy. The roughly 91 discovery patients were randomly split 7:3 into training and test sets. According to the paper, TCR Vbeta CDR3 sequencing was carried out on over 130 peripheral blood samples, which came from more than 40 ophthalmopathy, approximately 78 hyperthyroidism and approximately 17 progressor patients. In addition, the study compared T-cell repertoires in thyroid tissue and in blood from 6 or 7 Graves' hyperthyroidism patients. TCR V-J signatures able to tell the groups apart were searched for in a discovery cohort of some 97 patients, of whom 40 to 45 had Graves' ophthalmopathy and under 65 had stable Graves' hyperthyroidism.

From a lookup of the germline V gene, CDR1 and CDR2 are MNHNS and SASEGT. The CDR3 has 14 amino acids, counting the end cysteine and phenylalanine. Only CDR3 DNA is held: 42 bases, read in frame from base 1. Trimmed from V: 8 bases; trimmed from J: 4 bases; junction bases lacking a gene match: 7. The full study reports these points: A 13 V-J signature model separated ophthalmopathy from stable hyperthyroidism, with 87.88% sensitivity and about 81% specificity in cross-validation and 80%/75% in testing. Blood samples also contained most of the expanded thyroid clonotypes (frequency above 0.001), which suggests that blood repertoires may reflect thyroid immune responses. In validation, the model predicted progression to ophthalmopathy with 60% to 71% sensitivity and over 72% specificity, a median of 6.5 months before onset. Sample size was not statistically predetermined, and investigators were not blinded to group allocation.

There are many counts of this clonotype. The antigen this receptor binds is unknown. No base quality values were provided; no much bigger clone lies one nucleotide off. The TCR beta CDR3 regions were amplified from the RNA transcripts. For the first round of RT-PCR on the TCR CDR3, the HTBI primer set was used together with the Qiagen OneStep RT-PCR kit. Libraries were constructed in a second round of multiplex PCR, after which size selection and purification were carried out. The libraries were sequenced on an Illumina HiSeq2000 using paired-end 100 bp reads. Regarding the original processing steps: Raw data were processed with SOAPnuke, discarding reads with adapters, uncalled bases, mean Phred below 15, or no exact constant-primer or identifier match. High-quality paired reads were merged with COPE v1.2.5, and unique nucleotide sequences were defined as clonotypes. MiTCR v1.1 was used to align the clonotypes against IMGT TRBV, TRBD and TRBJ reference segments. Analysis was restricted to V-J combinations with a frequency above 0.0001, which covered over 98% of repertoires. A TCS score was defined as the ratio of F50 (clonal expansion) to E x V (chaos), with BLOSUM62-based TCRdist applied between CDR3 peptides within each V-J. Welch's t-statistics and random forest reduced approximately 520 V-J features to about 13, which were used in a naive Bayes classifier (R e1071). TCRdb reran the public reads through fastp at Q25 and MiXCR, keeping productive beta chains. Here each entry gathers all rows of one CDR3 protein and keeps the most common genes and DNA. TCRdb's processing, not the study's, gives the V and J calls here. Here the sample has a few hundred thousand distinct CDR3 sequences; 15% occur a single time. 30% to 35% of the sample belongs to the ten largest clones.

Stable Graves' hyperthyroidism was defined as no progression to ophthalmopathy during 18 months of follow-up. Hyperthyroidism patients were newly diagnosed, had a disease duration of under 2 months, and were aged 18 to 65 years. Any patient with an uncontrolled infection, another autoimmune disease, pregnancy or lactation was excluded. Diagnoses were established on the basis of clinical symptoms, serum thyroxine and TRAb, thyroid ultrasound, and orbital computed tomography. PBMCs were separated from 7.5 to 10 ml of fresh peripheral blood using Ficoll-Paque density gradient centrifugation. Total RNA was extracted with Trizol reagent, and quality was checked on an Agilent 2100 Bioanalyzer.

This clonotype originated in a woman between 25 and 40 years old with Graves' hyperthyroidism. Sample: blood. The rearrangement joined TRBV6-1 to TRBJ2-3; 9 middle bases align to TRBD2. DNA sequence: TGTGCCAGCTTTTGGCGGGAGGGGGCAGATACGCAGTATTTT. The resulting protein is CASFWREGADTQYF.